The 23 T cell receptor beta chains listed next were all sequenced from one sample in a study of blood T cells in healthy people across ages. Primers used in a second PCR of roughly 6 to 11 cycles were a sample-barcoded 5' primer and a J-beta primer mix. TCRdb called the 5' RACE reads again in MiXCR, with one record for every CDR3 protein. This sample has some 850,000 distinct CDR3 sequences, with around 24% found just once. This sample also belongs to another study, concerning T cells of mothers and their children.

The sample was blood. Receptors were obtained from a boy aged 5-17 years in good health.

This clonotype was seen more than once but under ten times. The V call is TRBV7-9, the J call TRBJ1-6; D call uncertain. Per the germline V gene, CDR1 is SEHNR and CDR2 is FQNEAQ (reference sequence). CDR3 length equals 14 residues. Trimming pared 4 bases from V and 8 bases from J, leaving 12 bases between. In DNA form, the CDR3 reads TGTGCCAGCAGCTCCGCCCGGGTTGATTCACCCCTCCACTTT. As protein: CASSSARVDSPLHF.

In this sample, this clonotype turned up a few times. The rearrangement uses TRBV28 and TRBJ2-7; D tentatively fits TRBD1 or TRBD2 (5 bases each). Germline V lookup: CDR1 MDHEN, CDR2 SYDVKM. The CDR3 is made up of 15 amino acids. The V end was cut by 2 bases, the J end by 4 bases, with 15 bases between. Written as DNA, the CDR3 is TGTGCCAGCAGTTTACGGGGCATTCAAAGTTACGAGCAGTACTTC. As protein: CASSLRGIQSYEQYF.

The chain links TRBV18 to TRBJ2-1, with D possibly matching TRBD2 (6 bases). Germline CDR1 is KGHSH and CDR2 is LQKENI. The CDR3 spans 16 residues. V was cut by 0 bases and J by 0 bases, with 9 bases left in between. The CDR3 nucleotides are TGTGCCAGCTCACCACCCGCGGGGCACTCCTACAATGAGCAGTTCTTC. This codes for CASSPPAGHSYNEQFF.

This clonotype came up a few times. J is TRBJ1-1 and V is TRBV4-1, with a possible D match to TRBD1 (5 bases). The CDR3 sequence is 17 residues long. Trimming cost V 1 base and J 0 bases, with 15 bases left between them. Germline values: CDR1 MGHRA, CDR2 YSYEKL. CDR3 nucleotide sequence: TGCGCCAGCAGCCAAGTGGACATGGGGCTTATGAACACTGAAGCTTTCTTT. It codes for CASSQVDMGLMNTEAFF.

This clonotype was seen only a few times. V is TRBV12-3 or TRBV12-4 and J is TRBJ2-2; TRBD1 is a possible D gene (6 bases). The CDR3 contains 13 residues. Trimming pared 5 bases from V and 6 bases from J, leaving 10 bases between. CDR3 amino acids: CASSQTGPGELFF. The DNA of the CDR3 is TGTGCCAGCAGTCAGACAGGTCCCGGGGAGCTGTTTTTT.

This clonotype occurred a few times. The chain has TRBV6-1 and TRBJ1-1, with D hard to call. Per the germline V gene, CDR1 is MNHNS and CDR2 is SASEGT. CDR3 length: 17 amino acids. V lost 0 bases and J 1 base, leaving 15 bases between the germline ends. The CDR3 nucleotides read TGTGCCAGCAGTGAAGCCAACCTGAATTGGGGGAACACTGAAGCTTTCTTT. Its translation: CASSEANLNWGNTEAFF.

This clonotype was found a few times. The chain combines TRBV6-1 with TRBJ2-1, with 11 bases matching TRBD2. CDR1 is MNHNS and CDR2 is SASEGT in the germline V gene. V lost 6 bases and J lost 9; bases outside the gene matches: 19. The CDR3 sequence is 18 residues long. The CDR3 DNA reads as TGTGCCAGCAGCCTTATACGGGTTGGTAGCGGGGGGGACGGTGAGCAGTTCTTC. Protein sequence: CASSLIRVGSGGDGEQFF.

The table lists this clonotype with a few counts. The chain joins TRBV7-3 to TRBJ2-5, with 7 bases lining up with TRBD1. V was pared by 2 bases and J by 5 bases, with 2 bases of the junction left unmatched. The germline gives CDR1 SGHTA, CDR2 FQGTGA. CDR3 length: 13 residues. The CDR3 reads CASSLLTGETQYF. CDR3 DNA sequence: TGTGCCAGCAGCTTATTGACAGGGGAGACCCAGTACTTC.

The chain employs TRBV5-4 and TRBJ1-4; D is perhaps TRBD1 (5 bases). CDR1 is SGHNT, CDR2 YYREEE, per germline (reference sequence). The CDR3 covers 14 residues. Trimming left V 2 bases short and J 6 bases short, with 11 bases between. CDR3 sequence (DNA): TGTGCCAGCAGCTTAACAGGATTCGATGAAAAACTGTTTTTT. Its protein product is CASSLTGFDEKLFF.

The chain recombines TRBV7-9 with TRBJ2-5, with D perhaps TRBD1 (6 bases). The J call is doubtful: the DNA matches TRBJ2-1 better. Germline-derived CDR1 and CDR2 are SEHNR and FQNEAQ (reference sequence). CDR3 length equals 17 residues. This chain's CDR3 is CASSLAPGQSPYNEQFF. DNA of the CDR3: TGTGCCAGCAGCTTAGCACCCGGACAGTCCCCTTACAATGAGCAGTTCTTC.

V is TRBV4-1 and J is TRBJ2-4; 9 nucleotides align to TRBD2. CDR3 size: 17 residues. V dropped 4 bases and J dropped 1; count of bases not matched to a gene: 8. Germline CDR1 reads MGHRA; CDR2 reads YSYEKL. The chain's CDR3 is CASSRVSGGGAKNIQYF. CDR3 DNA sequence: TGCGCCAGCAGCCGGGTTAGCGGGGGCGGTGCCAAAAACATTCAGTACTTC.

The sample holds a few counts of this clonotype. This chain uses TRBV27 with TRBJ1-6, with D hard to call. CDR1 and CDR2 from the germline V gene are MNHEY and SMNVEV (reference sequence). This CDR3 is 14 amino acids long. With 3 bases removed from V and 5 bases from J, the gap between germline ends came to 8 bases. The CDR3, as DNA: TGTGCCAGCAGTTTCCAAGAAGATAATTCACCCCTCCACTTT. It translates to CASSFQEDNSPLHF.

The chain joins TRBV29-1 to TRBJ2-4; 7 positions match TRBD2. Germline lookup yields CDR1 SQVTM and CDR2 ANQGSEA. Losses at the gene ends were 6 bases for V and 0 bases for J; bases not matched to a gene: 8. This CDR3 is 15 amino acids long. The CDR3 loop reads CSVQRGLLAKNIQYF. DNA for the CDR3: TGCAGCGTGCAGCGGGGACTCCTAGCCAAAAACATTCAGTACTTC. The full variable domain, its missing parts supplied by reference TRBV29-1 and TRBJ2-4, is SAVISQKPSRDICQRGTSLTIQCQVDSQVTMMFWYRQQPGQSLTLIATANQGSEATYESGFVIDKFPISRPNLTFSTLTVSNMSPEDSSIYLCSVQRGLLAKNIQYFGAGTRLSVL.

Only a few counts were recorded for this clonotype. The V call is TRBV6-5, the J call TRBJ2-4; D is uncertain. Germline V gives CDR1 MNHEY, CDR2 SVGAGI. The CDR3 consists of 15 residues. Trimming removed 7 bases at V and 0 bases at J, with 13 bases between. CDR3 nucleotides: TGTGCCAGCACCACCTTAAAGGGAGCCAAAAACATTCAGTACTTC. It is translated as CASTTLKGAKNIQYF.

This clonotype turned up a few times. The chain combines TRBV4-1 with TRBJ1-2, with a tentative D call TRBD1 (6 bases). This CDR3 is 13 amino acids long. Trimming pared 3 bases from V and 14 bases from J, leaving 19 bases between. Germline CDR1 MGHRA, CDR2 YSYEKL. CDR3 DNA sequence: TGCGCCAGCAGCCAGGCCAGATCCGGAGGGGGGACCTTC. Translated: CASSQARSGGGTF.

This clonotype occurred a few times. The chain combines TRBV29-1 with TRBJ2-5; D gene uncertain. Looked up from germline, CDR1 is SQVTM and CDR2 is ANQGSEA. The V end lost 0 bases, the J end lost 5 bases, and 16 bases lay between the germline ends. The CDR3 sequence is 15 residues long. The CDR3 DNA reads TGCAGCGTTGAAGATCGCCGATCCCCACACGAGACCCAGTACTTC. It yields the protein CSVEDRRSPHETQYF.

This chain links TRBV2 with TRBJ1-1; TRBD1 matches at 9 bases. Unmatched junction bases numbered 6, after V lost 6 bases and J lost 1 base. From germline, CDR1 is SNHLY and CDR2 FYNNEI. The CDR3 covers 15 residues. Written as DNA, the CDR3 is TGTGCCAGCAGACCCAGGACAGGGGCGAACACTGAAGCTTTCTTT. This gives the protein CASRPRTGANTEAFF.

This clonotype was picked up a small number of times. V and J are TRBV7-9 and TRBJ2-5, with no clear D. V was shortened by 4 bases and J by 5 bases, with 14 bases between the two germline ends. The CDR3 is made up of 14 amino acids. The germline gives CDR1 SEHNR, CDR2 FQNEAQ (reference sequence). The CDR3 DNA reads TGTGCCAGCAGCTCCCGGCGGCGAGCGGAGACCCAGTACTTC. It translates to CASSSRRRAETQYF.

The gene calls are TRBV4-1 and TRBJ2-3; D might be TRBD1 or TRBD2, each matching 6 bases. CDR1 is MGHRA, CDR2 YSYEKL, per germline. Trimming shortened V by 3 bases and J by 4 bases, and 14 bases separated the two germline ends. This CDR3 has 15 amino acids. CDR3 protein: CASSQDTGTSDTQYF. Written as DNA, the CDR3 is TGCGCCAGCAGCCAGGATACAGGGACTTCAGATACGCAGTATTTT.

The rearrangement links TRBV9 to TRBJ1-1; D is unresolved. There are 13 residues in the CDR3. The germline V gene has CDR1 SGDLS and CDR2 YYNGEE. V gave up 6 bases and J gave up 2 bases, with 11 bases separating them. CDR3 nucleotide sequence: TGTGCCAGCAAGGGCCCTACTAACACTGAAGCTTTCTTT. Translated, it gives CASKGPTNTEAFF.

V is TRBV15 and J is TRBJ2-7, with 7 nucleotides matching TRBD1. This CDR3 comprises 13 residues. The ends lost 5 bases at V and 5 bases at J; junction bases unmatched: 6. The germline V gene encodes CDR1 LNHNV and CDR2 YYDKDF (reference sequence). CDR3 protein: CATSRQGPDEQYF. The CDR3 nucleotides read TGTGCCACCAGCCGACAGGGACCGGACGAGCAGTACTTC.

This clonotype was seen a few times. This chain's CDR3 is CSAGPTGDGYTF. The CDR3 nucleotides are TGCAGTGCTGGGCCCACAGGGGATGGCTACACCTTC. The rearrangement links TRBV20-1 to TRBJ1-2; 7 bases fit TRBD1. J lost 6 bases, V lost 5 bases, and 6 bases had no gene match. The CDR3 has 12 residues. Germline CDR1 DFQATT, CDR2 SNEGSKA (reference sequence).

V usage is TRBV6-5 and J usage is TRBJ1-5; D is uncertain. Germline CDR1 is MNHEY and CDR2 is SVGAGI. Trimming cost V 5 bases and J 7 bases, with 9 bases left between them. This CDR3 comprises 12 residues. CDR3 loop: CASSPGSQPQHF. The CDR3, as DNA: TGTGCCAGCAGTCCCGGAAGCCAGCCCCAGCATTTT.